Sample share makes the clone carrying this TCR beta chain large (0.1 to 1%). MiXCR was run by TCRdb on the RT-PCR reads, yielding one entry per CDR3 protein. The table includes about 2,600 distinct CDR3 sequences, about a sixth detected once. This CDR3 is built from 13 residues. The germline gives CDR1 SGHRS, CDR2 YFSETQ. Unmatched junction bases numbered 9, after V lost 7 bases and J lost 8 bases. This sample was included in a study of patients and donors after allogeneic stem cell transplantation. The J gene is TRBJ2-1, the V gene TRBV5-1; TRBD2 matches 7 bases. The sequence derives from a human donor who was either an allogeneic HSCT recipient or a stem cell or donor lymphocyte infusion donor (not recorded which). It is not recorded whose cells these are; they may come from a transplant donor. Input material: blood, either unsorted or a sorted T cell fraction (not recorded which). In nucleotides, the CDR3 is TGCGCCAGCCGGGACGGGAGGAACCATGAGCAGTTCTTC. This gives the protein CASRDGRNHEQFF.